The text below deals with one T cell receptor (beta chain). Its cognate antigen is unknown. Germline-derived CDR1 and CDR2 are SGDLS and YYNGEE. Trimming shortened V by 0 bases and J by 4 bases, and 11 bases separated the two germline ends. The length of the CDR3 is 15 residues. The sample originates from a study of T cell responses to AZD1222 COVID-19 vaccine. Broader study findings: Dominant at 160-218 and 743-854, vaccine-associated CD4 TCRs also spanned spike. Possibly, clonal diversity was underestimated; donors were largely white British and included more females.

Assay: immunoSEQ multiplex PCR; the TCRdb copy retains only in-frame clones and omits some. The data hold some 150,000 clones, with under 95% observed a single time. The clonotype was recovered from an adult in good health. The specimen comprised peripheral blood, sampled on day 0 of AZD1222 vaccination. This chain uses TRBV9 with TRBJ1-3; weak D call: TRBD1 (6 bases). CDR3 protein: CASSVEAGEGNTIYF. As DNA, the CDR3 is TGTGCCAGCAGCGTAGAGGCAGGGGAGGGAAACACCATATATTTT. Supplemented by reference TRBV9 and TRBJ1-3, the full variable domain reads DSGVTQTPKHLITATGQRVTLRCSPRSGDLSVYWYQQSLDQGLQFLIQYYNGEERAKGNILERFSAQQFPDLHSELNLSSLELGDSALYFCASSVEAGEGNTIYFGEGSWLTVV.